This is a list of T cell receptor beta chains from one sample in a study of T cells in Graves' hyperthyroidism and ophthalmopathy. TCRdb ran MiXCR on the multiplex PCR reads and lists one entry per CDR3 protein. The table shows about 360,000 distinct CDR3 sequences, with more than 20% occurring only once. Sequences were obtained from blood. Every receptor here comes from a man aged 45 to 65 with Graves' hyperthyroidism. Both conserved end residues are part of each CDR3. Size is omitted from some rows. Given values are once, few, many or a class for expanded clones.

clone_size: many
j_call: TRBJ2-3
v_call: TRBV2
cdr3_aa: CASSGASGRAGGTDTQYF

clone_size: .
j_call: TRBJ2-7
v_call: TRBV2
cdr3_aa: CASQKLGHEQYF

clone_size: .
j_call: TRBJ2-3
v_call: TRBV29-1
cdr3_aa: CSSALGGTDTQYF

clone_size: .
j_call: TRBJ2-7
v_call: TRBV27
cdr3_aa: CASSLDYDHEQYF

clone_size: .
j_call: TRBJ2-1
v_call: TRBV2
cdr3_aa: CASSPGQGKNEQFF

clone_size: .
j_call: TRBJ2-7
v_call: TRBV7-9
cdr3_aa: CASSLGGGAMTSYEQYF

clone_size: once
j_call: TRBJ2-7
v_call: TRBV19
cdr3_aa: CASSIEVTYEQYF

clone_size: few
j_call: TRBJ2-1
v_call: TRBV24-1
cdr3_aa: CATSDRTSGISYNEQFF

clone_size: .
j_call: TRBJ2-3
v_call: TRBV7-6
cdr3_aa: CASSLSFSGADTQYF

clone_size: .
j_call: TRBJ2-3
v_call: TRBV7-9
cdr3_aa: CASSRTSGSPDTQYF

clone_size: few
j_call: TRBJ2-1
v_call: TRBV12-3/TRBV12-4
cdr3_aa: CASSPRGFQPSYNEQFF

clone_size: .
j_call: TRBJ1-1
v_call: TRBV10-3
cdr3_aa: CAIGRGTEAFF

clone_size: few
j_call: TRBJ1-1
v_call: TRBV18
cdr3_aa: CASSPGDAGAFF

clone_size: .
j_call: TRBJ2-1
v_call: TRBV9
cdr3_aa: CASSVALSTGPNLHSYNEQFF

clone_size: .
j_call: TRBJ2-7
v_call: TRBV5-5
cdr3_aa: CASSSLGGSYEQYF

clone_size: .
j_call: TRBJ2-5
v_call: TRBV30
cdr3_aa: CAWSVGQGGYQETQYF

clone_size: once
j_call: TRBJ2-2
v_call: TRBV19
cdr3_aa: CASSTETGWAGELFF

clone_size: many
j_call: TRBJ2-5
v_call: TRBV11-2
cdr3_aa: CASSLADAGNQETQYF

clone_size: .
j_call: TRBJ2-4
v_call: TRBV29-1
cdr3_aa: CSVGQGRQNIQYF

clone_size: many
j_call: TRBJ2-5
v_call: TRBV11-2
cdr3_aa: CASSRGSKETQYF